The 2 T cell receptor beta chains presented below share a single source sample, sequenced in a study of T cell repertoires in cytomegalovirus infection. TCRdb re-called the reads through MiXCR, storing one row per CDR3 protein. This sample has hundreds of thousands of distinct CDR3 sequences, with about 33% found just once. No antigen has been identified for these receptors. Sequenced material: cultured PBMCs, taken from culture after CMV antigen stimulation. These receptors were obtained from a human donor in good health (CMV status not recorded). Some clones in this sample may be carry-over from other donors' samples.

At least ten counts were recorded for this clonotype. As DNA, the CDR3 is TGTGCCAGCAGCTTGGACAGATATTATGGCTACACCTTC. The encoded protein is CASSLDRYYGYTF. This chain uses TRBV7-8 with TRBJ1-2; D may be TRBD1 (6 bases). Germline assignment: CDR1 SGHVS and CDR2 FQNEAQ. V shed 3 bases and J shed 5 bases, with 10 bases lying between them. The CDR3 has 13 residues.

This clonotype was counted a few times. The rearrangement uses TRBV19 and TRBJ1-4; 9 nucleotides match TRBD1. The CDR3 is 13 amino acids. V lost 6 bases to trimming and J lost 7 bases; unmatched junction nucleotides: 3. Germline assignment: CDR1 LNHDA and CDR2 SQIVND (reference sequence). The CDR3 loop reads CASRGTGIEKLFF. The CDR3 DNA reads TGTGCCAGTAGGGGGACAGGGATTGAAAAACTGTTTTTT.